This T cell receptor (beta chain) came from a study of cytomegalovirus exposure and HLA in healthy donors. Study observations and caveats: At a 0.05 false discovery rate, a later analysis found around 17,000 TCR beta sequences to be associated with HLA alleles. Later analysis suggested most CMV-associated TCR beta chains were HLA-restricted. A later analysis showed TCR association rates differing by HLA locus, peaking at DRB1 and lowest at HLA-C.

Primers included in the PCR were 60 Vbeta and 13 Jbeta primers. The protocol was immunoSEQ multiplex PCR, while the TCRdb copy is restricted to in-frame clones and leaves out a portion. The sample holds more than 80,000 clones; about four fifths are singletons and the top ten take less than 6.5%. This CDR3 comprises 14 residues. Germline CDR1 reads MNHNS; CDR2 reads SASEGT. Trimming left V 1 base short and J 0 bases short, with 5 bases between. With regard to this clone: As yet, its antigen is unknown.

The chain is built from TRBV6-1 and TRBJ2-3; possibly TRBD2 for D (5 bases). This TCR derives from a man aged 18 to 35 in good health and CMV-seropositive. Material: PBMCs. The CDR3, as DNA: TGTGCCAGCAGTGAAGGAGGGAGCACAGATACGCAGTATTTT. It is translated as CASSEGGSTDTQYF.